The 2 T cell receptor beta chains listed next were all sequenced from one sample in a study of blood T cell repertoires in COVID-19. Sequencing was performed with immunoSEQ multiplex PCR; in TCRdb, only in-frame clones are kept and a portion is missing. The table includes 150,000 or so clones, approximately 74% detected once. The sample was peripheral blood. The receptor set was obtained from a woman aged 80 or older with acute or convalescent COVID-19.

The V call is TRBV30, the J call TRBJ2-7, with D tentatively TRBD1 (7 bases). V lost 0 bases, J lost 7 bases, and 16 bases lay in between. The CDR3 consists of 14 residues. Per the germline V gene, CDR1 is GTSNPN and CDR2 is SVGIG (reference sequence). Here the CDR3 reads CAWSVLEGASEQYF. The CDR3 nucleotides are TGTGCCTGGAGTGTATTGGAGGGGGCGAGTGAGCAGTACTTC.

This clone was picked up a small number of times. The V call is TRBV7-9, the J call TRBJ1-2; 8 bases match TRBD1. The CDR3 extends over 15 amino acids. Germline assignment: CDR1 SEHNR and CDR2 FQNEAQ (reference sequence). Trimming cost V 5 bases and J 7 bases; bases outside gene matches: 12. The CDR3 loop reads CASSIQTGQVVGYTF. The CDR3 DNA follows: TGTGCCAGCAGCATACAGACGGGACAGGTGGTTGGCTACACCTTC.